The 32 T cell receptor beta chains reported below all come from one sample, sequenced in a study of cytomegalovirus exposure and HLA in healthy donors. 13 Jbeta primers and 60 Vbeta primers were used for the PCR. This table comes from immunoSEQ multiplex PCR, and its TCRdb copy is limited to in-frame clones, with some not included. The profile shows nearly 110,000 clones, over 70% of them singletons. Sequencing used PBMCs. These TCRs come from a boy younger than 18 in good health and CMV-seronegative.

This clone was seen more than once but under ten times. The chain is built from TRBV4-1 and TRBJ1-1, with D possibly matching TRBD1 (5 bases). The V end was cut by 1 base, the J end by 6 bases, with 9 bases between. Germline lookup yields CDR1 MGHRA and CDR2 YSYEKL. The CDR3 sequence is 13 residues long. CDR3 nucleotides: TGCGCCAGCAGCCAAGGGGGCATCGCTGAAGCTTTCTTT. It encodes CASSQGGIAEAFF.

This clone has a handful of counts. The V and J genes are TRBV29-1 and TRBJ2-7; D possibly corresponds to TRBD1 (5 bases). Germline lookup yields CDR1 SQVTM and CDR2 ANQGSEA. This CDR3 is built from 17 residues. The V end lost 1 base, the J end lost 4 bases, and 23 bases lay between the germline ends. CDR3 nucleotide sequence: TGCAGCGTTGAAGCTCTTTCTAAAGGGGAATTCAGATACGAGCAGTACTTC. Translated: CSVEALSKGEFRYEQYF.

The V gene is TRBV6-5, the J gene TRBJ2-7; no clear D gene. V was clipped by 0 bases and J by 3 bases, with 9 bases between them. Germline assignment: CDR1 MNHEY and CDR2 SVGAGI. The CDR3 spans 14 residues. The chain's CDR3 is CASSYSGNSYEQYF. As DNA, the CDR3 is TGTGCCAGCAGTTACTCAGGCAACAGCTACGAGCAGTACTTC.

This CDR3 reads CASSGQQGDYGYTF. The CDR3 DNA reads as TGTGCCAGCAGCGGTCAACAGGGGGACTATGGCTACACCTTC. The chain combines TRBV5-4 with TRBJ1-2, with 8 bases identical to TRBD1. V lost 4 bases and J lost 3; bases outside the gene matches: 5. Germline V gene sequence: CDR1 SGHNT, CDR2 YYREEE (reference sequence). The CDR3 loop spans 14 amino acids.

The chain couples TRBV18 to TRBJ2-7; 9 positions agree with TRBD1. This CDR3 contains 14 residues. Germline trimming cut 6 bases from V and 7 bases from J; bases unmatched to any gene: 10. The germline V gene has CDR1 KGHSH and CDR2 LQKENI. The CDR3 region is CASSLRDRDLEQYF. The CDR3 nucleotides are TGTGCCAGCTCGCTCAGGGACAGGGACTTAGAGCAGTACTTC.

The chain employs TRBV18 and TRBJ2-1; 8 bases fit TRBD1. V lost 4 bases, J lost 6 bases, and 2 bases stayed unmatched. Germline CDR1 KGHSH, CDR2 LQKENI. The CDR3 has 13 residues. The CDR3 is CASSQDRGNEQFF. The CDR3 coding sequence is TGTGCCAGCTCACAAGACAGGGGCAATGAGCAGTTCTTC.

The chain is built from TRBV27 and TRBJ2-3; D possibly corresponds to TRBD1 (6 bases). The CDR3 consists of 16 residues. Trimming pared 7 bases from V and 2 bases from J, leaving 19 bases between. Germline CDR1 MNHEY, CDR2 SMNVEV (reference sequence). Here the CDR3 DNA reads TGTGCCAGCAAGGGACATGACGTAAAATTCACAGATACGCAGTATTTT. It specifies CASKGHDVKFTDTQYF.

This clone was detected a few times. V usage is TRBV9 and J usage is TRBJ1-1, with D maybe TRBD1 (5 bases). Germline lookup yields CDR1 SGDLS and CDR2 YYNGEE. With 4 bases removed from V and 7 bases from J, the gap between germline ends came to 17 bases. This CDR3 is 14 amino acids long. Here the CDR3 DNA reads TGTGCCAGCAGCAACCCCGGGGGGGGTGGTGAAGCTTTCTTT. This codes for CASSNPGGGGEAFF.

The rearrangement joins TRBV19 to TRBJ1-2, with 9 bases aligning to TRBD1. The ends lost 8 bases at V and 4 bases at J; junction bases unmatched: 11. Germline loops: CDR1 LNHDA, CDR2 SQIVND (reference sequence). The CDR3 contains 15 residues. CDR3: CASCPGTGRIYGYTF. The DNA of the CDR3 is TGTGCCAGTTGTCCCGGGACAGGGCGAATCTATGGCTACACCTTC.

The chain carries TRBV7-2 and TRBJ2-4, with D perhaps TRBD2 (7 bases). This CDR3 spans 18 amino acids. CDR1 and CDR2 from the germline V gene are SGHTA and FQGNSA. V was cut by 4 bases and J by 1 base, with 20 bases left in between. The CDR3 bases are TGTGCCAGCAGCTCGCGGGGCGGGGGCGCCGCCGCCAAAAACATTCAGTACTTC. Encoded protein: CASSSRGGGAAAKNIQYF.

V is TRBV14 and J is TRBJ1-1; 7 bases are shared with TRBD1. Germline assignment: CDR1 SGHDN and CDR2 FVKESK. V was clipped by 8 bases and J by 0 bases; unmatched bases: 6. The CDR3 spans 14 residues. This CDR3 reads CASRLTGLNTEAFF. CDR3 sequence (DNA): TGTGCCAGCCGATTGACAGGGTTGAACACTGAAGCTTTCTTT.

This sequence joins TRBV7-9 and TRBJ2-2; D is ambiguous. Germline V gene sequence: CDR1 SEHNR, CDR2 FQNEAQ (reference sequence). Trimming pared 5 bases from V and 8 bases from J, leaving 6 bases between. The CDR3 is 11 amino acids. CDR3 coding DNA: TGTGCCAGCAGCACGACTGGGGAGCTGTTTTTT. Translation: CASSTTGELFF.

V and J are TRBV2 and TRBJ2-3; D may be TRBD1 (6 bases). Between the trimmed V and J ends, which lost 9 bases and 0 bases, there was a span of 10 bases. This CDR3 has 13 amino acids. Germline-derived CDR1 and CDR2 are SNHLY and FYNNEI. The CDR3 nucleotides are TGTGCCAGGCGACAGGAAAGCACAGATACGCAGTATTTT. Its protein is CARRQESTDTQYF. Full variable domain (remainder filled in from reference TRBV2 and TRBJ2-3): EPEVTQTPSHQVTQMGQEVILRCVPISNHLYFYWYRQILGQKVEFLVSFYNNEISEKSEIFDDQFSVERPDGSNFTLKIRSTKLEDSAMYFCARRQESTDTQYFGPGTRLTVL.

The rearrangement joins TRBV6-5 to TRBJ2-3, with TRBD2 matching over 7 bases. The CDR3 consists of 14 residues. The V gene end was trimmed by 1 base and the J gene end by 4 bases; junction bases not matched to a gene: 2. CDR1 and CDR2 from the germline V gene are MNHEY and SVGAGI. CDR3 bases: TGTGCCAGCAGTTACTTGGGGGGGGCAGATACGCAGTATTTT. It specifies CASSYLGGADTQYF.

This chain connects TRBV27 to TRBJ2-1, with D maybe TRBD2 (5 bases). The CDR3 runs 14 residues. Per germline, CDR1 MNHEY and CDR2 SMNVEV (reference sequence). V lost 6 bases to trimming and J lost 1 base, with 10 bases between them. CDR3 sequence (DNA): TGTGCCAGCAGCCTCCCGGGGTCCTACAATGAGCAGTTCTTC. Its translation is CASSLPGSYNEQFF.

V and J are TRBV5-6 and TRBJ2-5; weak D call: TRBD1 (6 bases). Trimming took off 5 bases at V and 3 bases at J, with 17 bases between the two ends. The CDR3 totals 15 residues. Germline loops: CDR1 SGHDT, CDR2 YYEEEE. The CDR3 sequence: CASRPRSQGKETQYF. DNA of the CDR3: TGTGCCAGCAGACCTAGAAGCCAGGGGAAAGAGACCCAGTACTTC.

The genes are TRBV7-2 and TRBJ2-1; TRBD2 matches 7 bases. CDR3 length: 14 residues. The germline V gene has CDR1 SGHTA and CDR2 FQGNSA. V lost 1 base and J lost 12; bases outside the gene matches: 9. The CDR3: CASSLGGGGLVQFF. The DNA of the CDR3 is TGTGCCAGCAGCTTAGGGGGCGGGGGTCTTGTGCAGTTCTTC. Full variable domain (rest looked up from reference TRBV7-2 and TRBJ2-1): GAGVSQSPSNKVTEKGKDVELRCDPISGHTALYWYRQSLGQGLEFLIYFQGNSAPDKSGLPSDRFSAERTGGSVSTLTIQRTQQEDSAVYLCASSLGGGGLVQFFGPGTRLTVL.

This rearrangement joins TRBV11-2 to TRBJ1-1, with D perhaps TRBD1 (5 bases). The CDR3 has 14 amino acids. V was cut by 1 base and J by 3 bases, with 9 bases left in between. CDR1 is SGHAT and CDR2 is FQNNGV in the germline V gene. The CDR3 coding sequence is TGTGCCAGCAGCTTAGGGGACTACCACACTGAAGCTTTCTTT. Translating it yields CASSLGDYHTEAFF.

This clone showed up just a few times. The chain joins TRBV11-2 to TRBJ2-7; possible D gene TRBD1, 5 bases. CDR3 length: 12 residues. The germline V gene has CDR1 SGHAT and CDR2 FQNNGV. Between the trimmed V and J ends, which lost 6 bases and 5 bases, there was a span of 11 bases. The CDR3 loop is CASRQDRDEQYF. In DNA form, the CDR3 reads TGTGCCAGCAGACAGGATCGGGACGAGCAGTACTTC. The whole variable domain, filled in from reference TRBV11-2 and TRBJ2-7, reads EAGVAQSPRYKIIEKRQSVAFWCNPISGHATLYWYQQILGQGPKLLIQFQNNGVVDDSQLPKDRFSAERLKGVDSTLKIQPAKLEDSAVYLCASRQDRDEQYFGPGTRLTVT.

A single count supports this clone. CDR3 protein: CASSLDRRGDEGDTQYF. The CDR3 region has the DNA TGCGCCAGCAGCTTGGACAGGCGGGGGGACGAGGGAGATACGCAGTATTTT. V gene TRBV5-1 combines with J gene TRBJ2-3; 8 nucleotides align to TRBD2. The CDR3 runs to 17 residues. The germline V gene encodes CDR1 SGHRS and CDR2 YFSETQ. V was clipped by 0 bases and J by 5 bases; unmatched bases: 11.

The gene calls are TRBV7-9 and TRBJ2-7; D gene uncertain. The CDR3 is made up of 12 amino acids. Germline V gene data show CDR1 as SEHNR and CDR2 as FQNEAQ (reference sequence). With 1 base removed from V and 6 bases from J, the gap between germline ends came to 7 bases. This CDR3 reads CASSLGSGEQYF. As DNA, the CDR3 is TGTGCCAGCAGCTTAGGGAGTGGCGAGCAGTACTTC.

The chain carries TRBV19 and TRBJ2-1, with 8 bases identical to TRBD2. J was trimmed by 8 bases and V by 3 bases; bases with no gene match: 6. Germline V lookup: CDR1 LNHDA, CDR2 SQIVND (reference sequence). The length of the CDR3 is 14 residues. CDR3 sequence: CASSIPGLGDEQFF. The DNA of the CDR3 is TGTGCCAGTAGTATCCCGGGACTAGGGGATGAGCAGTTCTTC.

The rearrangement links TRBV4-1 to TRBJ1-3; TRBD1 is a possible D gene (6 bases). The germline CDR1 and CDR2 sequences are MGHRA and YSYEKL. The CDR3 runs to 15 residues. V was shortened by 3 bases and J by 2 bases, with 11 bases between the two germline ends. The CDR3: CASSQGHFPGNTIYF. CDR3 bases: TGCGCCAGCAGCCAGGGACACTTCCCTGGAAACACCATATATTTT.

The chain uses TRBV2 and TRBJ2-3, with D perhaps TRBD1 (5 bases). The CDR3 sequence is 12 residues long. The germline CDR1 and CDR2 sequences are SNHLY and FYNNEI. V was shortened by 6 bases and J by 5 bases, with 9 bases between the two germline ends. The DNA for the CDR3 is TGTGCCAGCAGCGGACATCTAGATACGCAGTATTTT. Protein sequence: CASSGHLDTQYF.

The chain links TRBV7-9 to TRBJ1-4, with D possibly TRBD1 on 5 matching bases. This CDR3 comprises 15 residues. Trimming took 5 bases from V and 3 from J, leaving 13 bases between them. In germline, CDR1 is SEHNR, CDR2 FQNEAQ (reference sequence). CDR3 sequence: CASSPLRAANEKLFF. The CDR3, as DNA: TGTGCCAGCAGCCCTCTCAGGGCGGCTAATGAAAAACTGTTTTTT.

The V gene is TRBV18, the J gene TRBJ1-2; the match to TRBD1 covers 9 bases. In germline, CDR1 is KGHSH, CDR2 LQKENI. V gave up 1 base and J gave up 7 bases; unmatched junction bases: 7. The CDR3 sequence is 15 residues long. The CDR3 loop is CASSPLTGGTGGYTF. The CDR3 nucleotides read TGTGCCAGCTCACCACTGACAGGGGGAACTGGTGGCTACACCTTC.

The chain links TRBV29-1 to TRBJ1-3, with unresolved D. Germline values: CDR1 SQVTM, CDR2 ANQGSEA. V gave up 4 bases and J gave up 0 bases, with 7 bases separating them. The CDR3 spans 13 residues. The CDR3 sequence is CSVAASSGNTIYF. CDR3 coding DNA: TGCAGCGTTGCAGCTAGCTCTGGAAACACCATATATTTT.

This clone showed up just once. The V call is TRBV4-1, the J call TRBJ1-2; 8 positions match TRBD1. CDR3 size: 16 residues. V shed 0 bases and J 4 bases; nucleotides not matched to a gene: 7. Germline-derived CDR1 and CDR2 are MGHRA and YSYEKL. CDR3 region: CASSQDMGQAIYGYTF. The CDR3 bases are TGCGCCAGCAGCCAAGATATGGGACAGGCTATCTATGGCTACACCTTC.

The chain carries TRBV6-5 and TRBJ2-7, with D maybe TRBD1 (5 bases). There are 14 residues in the CDR3. Germline assignment: CDR1 MNHEY and CDR2 SVGAGI. V was pared by 4 bases and J by 3 bases, with 13 bases between. The CDR3 reads CASSLYPQGYEQYF. The CDR3 coding sequence is TGTGCCAGCAGTTTATATCCCCAGGGCTACGAGCAGTACTTC.

As for this clone: Other nucleotide sequences in the sample specify the same CDR3. The chain uses TRBV19 and TRBJ2-1; D is perhaps TRBD1 (6 bases). The germline V and J ends were trimmed by 3 bases and 7 bases, with 7 bases remaining between them. Germline-derived CDR1 and CDR2 are LNHDA and SQIVND (reference sequence). This CDR3 comprises 12 residues. The CDR3 loop is CASSIRGNEQFF. DNA for the CDR3: TGTGCCAGTAGTATTAGGGGGAATGAGCAGTTCTTC.

This clone has just one count. The chain recombines TRBV27 with TRBJ1-6, with D perhaps matching TRBD1 (6 bases). Germline assignment: CDR1 MNHEY and CDR2 SMNVEV (reference sequence). The CDR3 has 15 residues. V lost 7 bases and J 9 bases, leaving 19 bases between the germline ends. CDR3 region: CASTGQGSVGSPLHF. CDR3 coding DNA: TGTGCCAGCACGGGCCAGGGGTCCGTGGGTTCACCCCTCCACTTT.

The chain has TRBV30 and TRBJ1-6; D not certain. Germline V gene sequence: CDR1 GTSNPN, CDR2 SVGIG (reference sequence). The CDR3 covers 14 residues. Deletions cut 2 bases from V and 7 bases from J, with 12 bases between. The chain's CDR3 is CAWSPVNSNSPLHF. CDR3 bases: TGTGCCTGGAGTCCCGTAAACTCAAATTCACCCCTCCACTTT.